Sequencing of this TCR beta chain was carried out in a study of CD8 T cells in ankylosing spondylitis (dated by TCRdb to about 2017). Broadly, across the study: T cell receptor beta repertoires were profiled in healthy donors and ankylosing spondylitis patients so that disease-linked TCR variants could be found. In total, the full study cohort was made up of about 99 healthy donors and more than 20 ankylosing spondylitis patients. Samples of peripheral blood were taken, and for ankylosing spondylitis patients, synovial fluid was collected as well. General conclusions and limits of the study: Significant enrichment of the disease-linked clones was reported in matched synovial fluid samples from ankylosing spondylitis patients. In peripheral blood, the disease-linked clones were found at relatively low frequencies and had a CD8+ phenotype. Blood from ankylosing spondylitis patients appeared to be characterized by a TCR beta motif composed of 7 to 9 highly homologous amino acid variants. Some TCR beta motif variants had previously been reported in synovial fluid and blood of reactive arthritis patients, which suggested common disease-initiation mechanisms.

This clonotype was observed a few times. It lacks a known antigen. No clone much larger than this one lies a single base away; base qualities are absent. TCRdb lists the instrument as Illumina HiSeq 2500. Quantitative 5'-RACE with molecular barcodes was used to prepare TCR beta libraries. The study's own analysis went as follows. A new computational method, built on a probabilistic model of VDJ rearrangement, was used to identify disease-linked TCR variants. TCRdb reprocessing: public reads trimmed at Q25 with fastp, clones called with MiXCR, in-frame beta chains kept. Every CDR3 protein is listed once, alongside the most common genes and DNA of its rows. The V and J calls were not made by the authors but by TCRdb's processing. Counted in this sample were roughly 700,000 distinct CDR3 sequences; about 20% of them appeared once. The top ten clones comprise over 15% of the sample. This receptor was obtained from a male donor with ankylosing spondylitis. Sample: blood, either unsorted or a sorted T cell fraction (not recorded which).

The CDR3 is CASTARRGSTYEQYF. The nucleotide sequence reads TGTGCCAGCACCGCTCGCCGCGGAAGCACCTACGAGCAGTACTTC. The chain is assembled from TRBV6-2 or TRBV6-3 and TRBJ2-7; too little of a D gene remains to name it. CDR1 and CDR2 (MNHEY, SVGEGT) derive from the germline V gene. Deletion took 7 bases off V and 2 bases off J, with a span of 18 bases between the germline ends. The CDR3 numbers 15 residues from cysteine through phenylalanine. Only the CDR3 portion is preserved as DNA: 45 bases, with reading frame beginning at the first base.